The clone carrying this T cell receptor beta chain was counted at least ten times. This record belongs to a study of T-cell memory formation after mild COVID-19. Constant-segment primers served in 5'RACE that generated TCR alpha and TCR beta cDNA libraries bearing sample barcodes and UMIs. Via MiXCR, TCRdb re-called the 5' RACE reads, giving one row per CDR3 protein. The table includes roughly 400,000 distinct CDR3 sequences, roughly 15% detected once. This CDR3 is 13 amino acids long. Germline CDR1 reads DFQATT; CDR2 reads SNEGSKA (reference sequence). The V end lost 3 bases, the J end lost 4 bases, and 10 bases lay between the germline ends.

The genes are TRBV20-1 and TRBJ1-3; D gene unclear. The clonotype originates from a man between 18 and 35 years old who had mild COVID-19 (a few samples of this study predate the infection). Cell type and time point are not known. The source material was PBMCs or a T cell subset sorted from them (not recorded which). CDR3 region: CSARFGQGNTIYF. CDR3 bases: TGCAGTGCTAGGTTCGGTCAGGGAAACACCATATATTTT.